This T cell receptor beta chain was recorded in a study of neurological immune-mediated disorders. Time point defined: technical triplicate 1. The length of the CDR3 is 10 residues. Trimming took off 10 bases at V and 4 bases at J, with 7 bases between the two ends. Germline V CDR1 and CDR2: MNHEY, SMNVEV (reference sequence). The making of cDNA relied on 5'RACE with 10-nucleotide random UMIs. TCRdb analysed the 5' RACE reads with MiXCR anew, one entry per CDR3 protein. The top ten hold 3% to 4.5% of the sample, which has about 38,000 distinct CDR3 sequences, around 10% seen once. Whole-study findings and limits: Expanded clones shared no CDR3 amino acid sequences across subjects, suggesting private repertoires in all groups.

This clonotype was recorded at least ten times. Its antigen is as yet unknown. V gene TRBV27 combines with J gene TRBJ2-5; D is undetermined. Material for sequencing was PBMCs. This receptor was identified in a man in his 60s with HTLV-1-associated myelopathy (HAM/TSP). CDR3 amino acids: CATLIETQYF. The CDR3 DNA sequence: TGTGCCACCCTTATAGAGACCCAGTACTTC.